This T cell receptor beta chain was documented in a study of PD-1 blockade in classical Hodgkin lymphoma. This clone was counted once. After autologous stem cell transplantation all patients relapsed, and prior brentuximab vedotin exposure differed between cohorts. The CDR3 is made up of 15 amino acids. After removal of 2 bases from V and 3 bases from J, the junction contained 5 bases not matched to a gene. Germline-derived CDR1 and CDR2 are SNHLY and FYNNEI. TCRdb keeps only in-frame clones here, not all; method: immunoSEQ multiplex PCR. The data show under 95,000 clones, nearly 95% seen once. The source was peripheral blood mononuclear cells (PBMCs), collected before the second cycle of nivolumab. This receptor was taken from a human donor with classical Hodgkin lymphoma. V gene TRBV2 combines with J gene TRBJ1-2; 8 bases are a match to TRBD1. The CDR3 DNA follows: TGTGCCAGCAGTGAACGGACAGGGACGGACTATGGCTACACCTTC. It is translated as CASSERTGTDYGYTF.